These T cell receptor beta chains were read from a single sample in a study of shared clonotypes between healthy human individuals. Sequencing used immunoSEQ multiplex PCR; TCRdb keeps in-frame clones, though not all of them. The top ten hold about 0.4% of the sample, which has under 1,900,000 clones, just under 99% seen once. The sequenced sample consisted of naive CD4+ T cells sorted from blood. The receptors come from a man younger than 45 in good health. Both conserved end residues are part of each CDR3. A D gene is named only where the DNA matches it firmly. Size values are once, few and many counts, or a class for expanded clones, and some rows have none.

CDR3 protein: CASSGRGNTIYF; CDR3 DNA: TGTGCCAGCTCCGGAAGGGGAAACACCATATATTTT; V gene: TRBV6-5; clone size: .; J gene: TRBJ1-3; D gene: .
CDR3 protein: CATRGTNTGELFF; CDR3 DNA: TGTGCCACCAGAGGTACGAACACCGGGGAGCTGTTTTTT; V gene: TRBV7-3; clone size: .; J gene: TRBJ2-2; D gene: .
CDR3 protein: CASSPNWPSQYNEQFF; CDR3 DNA: TGTGCCAGCAGCCCCAACTGGCCGTCTCAGTACAATGAGCAGTTCTTC; V gene: TRBV9; clone size: .; J gene: TRBJ2-1; D gene: .
CDR3 protein: CASTMELGIYEQYF; CDR3 DNA: TGTGCCAGCACCATGGAGCTAGGGATCTACGAGCAGTACTTC; V gene: TRBV6-1; clone size: .; J gene: TRBJ2-7; D gene: .
CDR3 protein: CASSYSMGFKTEAFF; CDR3 DNA: TGTGCCAGCAGTTACTCGATGGGGTTTAAGACTGAAGCTTTCTTT; V gene: TRBV6-5; clone size: .; J gene: TRBJ1-1; D gene: .
CDR3 protein: CATSRDPTSGRTLYNEQFF; CDR3 DNA: TGTGCCACCAGCAGAGATCCTACTAGCGGGAGGACTCTTTACAATGAGCAGTTCTTC; V gene: TRBV15; clone size: .; J gene: TRBJ2-1; D gene: TRBD2
CDR3 protein: CASRAGGQGYEQYF; CDR3 DNA: TGTGCCAGCAGAGCTGGAGGACAGGGCTACGAGCAGTACTTC; V gene: TRBV5-6; clone size: .; J gene: TRBJ2-7; D gene: TRBD1
CDR3 protein: CASSLFPAGAQRRPDTQYF; CDR3 DNA: TGTGCCAGCAGCTTGTTTCCAGCGGGAGCCCAAAGAAGACCCGATACGCAGTATTTT; V gene: TRBV5-6; clone size: .; J gene: TRBJ2-3; D gene: TRBD2
CDR3 protein: CASSQLGLGLADTDTQYF; CDR3 DNA: TGCGCCAGCAGCCAGCTGGGGCTGGGACTAGCGGACACAGATACGCAGTATTTT; V gene: TRBV4-3; clone size: .; J gene: TRBJ2-3; D gene: TRBD2
CDR3 protein: CASSLFRLRGGTDTQYF; CDR3 DNA: TGTGCCAGCAGTTTATTTCGGCTCCGGGGGGGGACAGATACGCAGTATTTT; V gene: TRBV28; clone size: .; J gene: TRBJ2-3; D gene: TRBD2
CDR3 protein: CASSPRTGDNEQYF; CDR3 DNA: TGTGCCAGCTCACCACGGACAGGGGACAACGAGCAGTACTTC; V gene: TRBV18; clone size: .; J gene: TRBJ2-7; D gene: TRBD1
CDR3 protein: CASSPDQTGELFF; CDR3 DNA: TGTGCCAGCTCACCCGATCAAACCGGGGAGCTGTTTTTT; V gene: TRBV18; clone size: .; J gene: TRBJ2-2; D gene: .
CDR3 protein: CASSEEVTSNPLF; CDR3 DNA: TGTGCCAGCAGTGAAGAAGTGACTAGCAATCCGCTCTTC; V gene: TRBV2; clone size: .; J gene: TRBJ2-1; D gene: TRBD2
CDR3 protein: CASSVEGSQPQHF; CDR3 DNA: TGTGCCAGCAGTGTTGAGGGCAGTCAGCCCCAGCATTTT; V gene: TRBV2; clone size: .; J gene: TRBJ1-5; D gene: .
CDR3 protein: CASRKRTGNYGYTF; CDR3 DNA: TGTGCCAGCAGAAAAAGGACAGGGAACTATGGCTACACCTTC; V gene: TRBV28; clone size: once; J gene: TRBJ1-2; D gene: TRBD1
CDR3 protein: CASSLTGWGNQPQHF; CDR3 DNA: TGTGCCAGCAGCCTGACAGGGTGGGGGAATCAGCCCCAGCATTTT; V gene: TRBV5-6; clone size: .; J gene: TRBJ1-5; D gene: TRBD1
CDR3 protein: CAWSQLPGRGQFF; CDR3 DNA: TGTGCCTGGAGCCAACTCCCCGGGAGGGGGCAGTTCTTC; V gene: TRBV30; clone size: .; J gene: TRBJ2-1; D gene: TRBD2
CDR3 protein: CASSSDYRVGANVLTF; CDR3 DNA: TGTGCCAGCAGTTCCGATTACAGGGTTGGGGCCAACGTCCTGACTTTC; V gene: TRBV6-5; clone size: once; J gene: TRBJ2-6; D gene: .
CDR3 protein: CASSLGRRDTQYF; CDR3 DNA: TGTGCCAGCAGCTTGGGACGCCGGGATACGCAGTATTTT; V gene: TRBV11-3; clone size: .; J gene: TRBJ2-3; D gene: .
CDR3 protein: CASSEPKEQFF; CDR3 DNA: TGCGCCAGCAGTGAGCCTAAGGAGCAGTTCTTC; V gene: TRBV10-2; clone size: .; J gene: TRBJ2-1; D gene: .
CDR3 protein: CASKYGGGNFNQPQHF; CDR3 DNA: TGTGCCAGCAAATATGGAGGGGGCAATTTCAATCAGCCCCAGCATTTT; V gene: TRBV2; clone size: once; J gene: TRBJ1-5; D gene: TRBD1
CDR3 protein: CASSLGGTGPGQPQHF; CDR3 DNA: TGTGCCAGCAGCTTAGGCGGGACGGGTCCCGGACAGCCCCAGCATTTT; V gene: TRBV11-2; clone size: .; J gene: TRBJ1-5; D gene: .
CDR3 protein: CASSTPLAGVGTGELFF; CDR3 DNA: TGTGCCAGCAGCACGCCCCTAGCGGGAGTAGGCACCGGGGAGCTGTTTTTT; V gene: TRBV11-3; clone size: once; J gene: TRBJ2-2; D gene: TRBD2
CDR3 protein: CASSPPGPQRGQYF; CDR3 DNA: TGCGCCAGCAGCCCACCCGGACCCCAAAGAGGGCAGTATTTT; V gene: TRBV4-3; clone size: .; J gene: TRBJ2-3; D gene: .
CDR3 protein: CASSANLIQELFF; CDR3 DNA: TGTGCCAGCAGCGCGAACCTGATCCAGGAGCTGTTTTTT; V gene: TRBV9; clone size: .; J gene: TRBJ2-2; D gene: .
CDR3 protein: CASSGNLGRKTYGYTF; CDR3 DNA: TGTGCCAGCAGTGGCAACTTAGGGAGAAAGACCTATGGCTACACCTTC; V gene: TRBV6-6; clone size: .; J gene: TRBJ1-2; D gene: .
CDR3 protein: CSASGREAFF; CDR3 DNA: TGCAGTGCTAGTGGGCGTGAAGCTTTCTTT; V gene: TRBV20-1; clone size: .; J gene: TRBJ1-1; D gene: .
CDR3 protein: CASSLFWKGVNTEAFF; CDR3 DNA: TGTGCCAGCAGCTTGTTTTGGAAAGGGGTGAACACTGAAGCTTTCTTT; V gene: TRBV5-4; clone size: .; J gene: TRBJ1-1; D gene: .
CDR3 protein: CASMRGGFYEQYF; CDR3 DNA: TGTGCCAGCATGCGTGGGGGTTTCTACGAGCAGTACTTC; V gene: TRBV6-1; clone size: .; J gene: TRBJ2-7; D gene: .
CDR3 protein: CASNSGQADTQYF; CDR3 DNA: TGTGCCAGCAATAGCGGCCAGGCAGATACGCAGTATTTT; V gene: TRBV5-4; clone size: .; J gene: TRBJ2-3; D gene: .
CDR3 protein: CASSPTGTIGNTIYF; CDR3 DNA: TGTGCCAGCTCACCCACAGGGACTATTGGAAACACCATATATTTT; V gene: TRBV18; clone size: .; J gene: TRBJ1-3; D gene: .
CDR3 protein: CATSRAGVTYNEQFF; CDR3 DNA: TGTGCCACCAGCAGAGCGGGAGTCACCTACAATGAGCAGTTCTTC; V gene: TRBV15; clone size: .; J gene: TRBJ2-1; D gene: .
CDR3 protein: CASSLDNWTGSGELFF; CDR3 DNA: TGTGCCAGCAGTTTAGATAATTGGACAGGGTCCGGGGAGCTGTTTTTT; V gene: TRBV27; clone size: .; J gene: TRBJ2-2; D gene: TRBD1
CDR3 protein: CASSRTETTYEQYF; CDR3 DNA: TGTGCCAGCAGCCGGACCGAAACGACCTACGAGCAGTACTTC; V gene: TRBV11-1; clone size: .; J gene: TRBJ2-7; D gene: .
CDR3 protein: CASSLAPANGELFF; CDR3 DNA: TGTGCCAGCAGCTTGGCCCCCGCGAACGGGGAGCTGTTTTTT; V gene: TRBV5-4; clone size: .; J gene: TRBJ2-2; D gene: .
CDR3 protein: CASSFDRETQYF; CDR3 DNA: TGCGCCAGCAGCTTTGATCGTGAGACCCAGTACTTC; V gene: TRBV5-1; clone size: .; J gene: TRBJ2-5; D gene: .
CDR3 protein: CASSRGPVAGGWHEQFF; CDR3 DNA: TGTGCCAGCAGCAGGGGCCCGGTAGCGGGAGGGTGGCATGAGCAGTTCTTC; V gene: TRBV7-2; clone size: .; J gene: TRBJ2-1; D gene: TRBD2
CDR3 protein: CASSLTSRATDTQYF; CDR3 DNA: TGTGCCAGCAGCTTAACGAGTAGGGCAACAGATACGCAGTATTTT; V gene: TRBV7-9; clone size: .; J gene: TRBJ2-3; D gene: .
CDR3 protein: CASRVGGLAGHEQYF; CDR3 DNA: TGTGCCAGCAGGGTGGGAGGACTAGCGGGACACGAGCAGTACTTC; V gene: TRBV28; clone size: .; J gene: TRBJ2-7; D gene: TRBD2
CDR3 protein: CASRYTGDRVAVAFF; CDR3 DNA: TGTGCCAGCAGGTATACCGGGGACAGGGTAGCAGTCGCTTTCTTT; V gene: TRBV28; clone size: .; J gene: TRBJ1-1; D gene: TRBD1
CDR3 protein: CASSRDTDTQYF; CDR3 DNA: TGTGCCAGCAGCAGGGACACAGATACGCAGTATTTT; V gene: TRBV27; clone size: .; J gene: TRBJ2-3; D gene: .
CDR3 protein: CAISASDKIAYNEQFF; CDR3 DNA: TGTGCCATCAGTGCGTCCGACAAAATTGCTTACAATGAGCAGTTCTTC; V gene: TRBV10-3; clone size: .; J gene: TRBJ2-1; D gene: .
CDR3 protein: CASSLSGANVLTF; CDR3 DNA: TGTGCCAGCAGTTTGTCCGGGGCCAACGTCCTGACTTTC; V gene: TRBV27; clone size: .; J gene: TRBJ2-6; D gene: .
CDR3 protein: CASISGAGANVLTF; CDR3 DNA: TGTGCCAGTATAAGCGGGGCTGGGGCCAACGTCCTGACTTTC; V gene: TRBV19; clone size: .; J gene: TRBJ2-6; D gene: TRBD2
CDR3 protein: CASSSGTQPQHF; CDR3 DNA: TGTGCCAGCAGTTCGGGGACTCAGCCCCAGCATTTT; V gene: TRBV28; clone size: .; J gene: TRBJ1-5; D gene: .
CDR3 protein: CASCRTVLNNEQFF; CDR3 DNA: TGTGCCAGTTGTAGGACAGTGCTGAACAATGAGCAGTTCTTC; V gene: TRBV19; clone size: .; J gene: TRBJ2-1; D gene: .
CDR3 protein: CASQREPLGYNEQFF; CDR3 DNA: TGCGCCAGCCAGCGGGAGCCTCTCGGATACAATGAGCAGTTCTTC; V gene: TRBV5-1; clone size: .; J gene: TRBJ2-1; D gene: TRBD2
CDR3 protein: CASSLTASSYNEQFF; CDR3 DNA: TGTGCCAGCAGCTTAACAGCTAGCTCCTACAATGAGCAGTTCTTC; V gene: TRBV7-3; clone size: .; J gene: TRBJ2-1; D gene: .
CDR3 protein: CASSQVFGDGYTF; CDR3 DNA: TGCGCCAGCAGCCAAGTGTTCGGTGATGGCTACACCTTC; V gene: TRBV4-3; clone size: .; J gene: TRBJ1-2; D gene: .
CDR3 protein: CASSLWGVVSTDTQYF; CDR3 DNA: TGCGCCAGCAGCTTGTGGGGGGTAGTAAGCACAGATACGCAGTATTTT; V gene: TRBV5-1; clone size: once; J gene: TRBJ2-3; D gene: .
CDR3 protein: CASSQEGTLQGEQYF; CDR3 DNA: TGCGCCAGCAGCCAAGAGGGGACCCTTCAGGGCGAGCAGTACTTC; V gene: TRBV4-1; clone size: .; J gene: TRBJ2-7; D gene: .